This TCR beta chain was sequenced in a study of T cell repertoires in ileal Crohn's disease. Sequencing used immunoSEQ multiplex PCR; TCRdb keeps in-frame clones, though not all of them. The data contain about 3,600 clones, around 90% of them singletons. The CDR3 spans 13 residues. V trimming: 3 bases; J trimming: 8 bases; junction bases outside the gene matches: 3. Looked up from germline, CDR1 is WSHSY and CDR2 is SAAADI. Sample: ileal tissue. J is TRBJ1-2 and V is TRBV10-2, with TRBD1 matching 10 bases. This sequence was found in an adult with Crohn's disease. The CDR3 here is CASSDGTGAGYTF. The CDR3 region has the DNA TGCGCCAGCAGTGACGGGACAGGGGCAGGCTACACCTTC.